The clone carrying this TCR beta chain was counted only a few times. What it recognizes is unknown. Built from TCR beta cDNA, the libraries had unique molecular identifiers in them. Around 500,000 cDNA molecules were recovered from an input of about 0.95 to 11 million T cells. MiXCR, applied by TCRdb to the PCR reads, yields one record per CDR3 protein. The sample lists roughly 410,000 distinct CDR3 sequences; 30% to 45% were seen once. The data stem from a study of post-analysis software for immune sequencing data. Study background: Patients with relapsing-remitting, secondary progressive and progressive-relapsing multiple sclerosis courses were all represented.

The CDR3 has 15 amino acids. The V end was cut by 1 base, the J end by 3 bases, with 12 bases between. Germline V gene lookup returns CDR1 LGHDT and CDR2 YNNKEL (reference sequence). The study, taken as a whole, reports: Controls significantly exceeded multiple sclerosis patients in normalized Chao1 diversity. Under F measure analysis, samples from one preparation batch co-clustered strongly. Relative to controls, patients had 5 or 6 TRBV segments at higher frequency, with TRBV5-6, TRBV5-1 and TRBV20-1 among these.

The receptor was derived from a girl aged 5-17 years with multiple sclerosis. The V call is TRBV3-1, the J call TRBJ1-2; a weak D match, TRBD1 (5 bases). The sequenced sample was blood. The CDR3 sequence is CASSQGTNKDYGYTF. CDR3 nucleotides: TGTGCCAGCAGCCAAGGGACAAACAAGGACTATGGCTACACCTTC.